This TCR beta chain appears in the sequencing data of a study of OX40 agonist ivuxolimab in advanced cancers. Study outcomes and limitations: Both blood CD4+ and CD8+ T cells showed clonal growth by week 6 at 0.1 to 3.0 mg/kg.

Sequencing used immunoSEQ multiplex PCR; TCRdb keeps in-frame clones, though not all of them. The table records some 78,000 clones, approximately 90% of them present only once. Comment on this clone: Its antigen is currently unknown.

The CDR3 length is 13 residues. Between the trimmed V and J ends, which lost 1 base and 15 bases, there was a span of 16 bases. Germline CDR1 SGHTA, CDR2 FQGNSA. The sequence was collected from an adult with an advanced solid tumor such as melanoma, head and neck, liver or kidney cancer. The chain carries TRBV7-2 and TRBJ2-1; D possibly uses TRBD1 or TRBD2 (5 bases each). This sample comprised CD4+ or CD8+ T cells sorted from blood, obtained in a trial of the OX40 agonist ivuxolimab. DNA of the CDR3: TGTGCCAGCAGCTTAGACTTGGGGCGCGGGCTGTTCTTC. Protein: CASSLDLGRGLFF.